This TCR beta chain is from a study of low-dose radiotherapy and immunotherapy resistance in tumors (dated by TCRdb to between 2022 and 2023). About the study as a whole: In Cohort 1, 0.5 Gy per fraction was delivered every 2 weeks, and a total PTV dose of 6.5 Gy was prescribed. Cyclophosphamide 200 mg/m2 was given intravenously every two weeks, one day before each radiation and immunotherapy administration. Patients in Cohort 2 were given 1 Gy per fraction every two weeks, for a total of 13 Gy across 26 weeks. Eight patients were included in the translational analysis, namely three from the first dose cohort plus the first five from the second dose cohort. Starting on cycle 1 day 1, patients took 300 mg of aspirin by mouth once a day for four cycles. Nivolumab and ipilimumab were both given intravenously, with nivolumab at a 240 mg flat dose every two weeks and ipilimumab at 1 mg/kg every six weeks. No randomization into treatment groups was done for the people taking part in the trial.

The sample's time point label, decoded: after trial treatment. The sample's treatment or condition label is to be understood as: LDRT plus nivolumab, ipilimumab, low-dose cyclophosphamide and aspirin (RACIN trial). Donors were enrolled in RACIN, a single-arm phase I dose-escalation trial in which nivolumab, ipilimumab, aspirin, low-dose cyclophosphamide and low-dose radiotherapy were combined. Patients were eligible if they had advanced solid tumors that were TIL-negative. Measured from the cysteine to the phenylalanine, the CDR3 is 17 residues long. The only DNA kept is the CDR3, 51 bases in frame from the first base. Trimming at the junction amounts to 2 bases on V and 1 base on J, and the germline ends lie 17 bases apart. In regard to this clonotype: This receptor's antigen is unknown. Per-base quality was not reported, and no clone a single base away is much larger than it.

Sequencing relied on an Illumina HiSeq 2500. First-strand cDNA was synthesized using Superscript III and a set of TRAV- and TRBV-specific primers, so that both TCRalpha and TCRbeta chains were covered. TCRs were amplified with Phusion for 20 PCR cycles, with a constant-region primer paired with the adapter attached to the V primers. Isolated mRNA was amplified with the MessageAmp II aRNA Amplification Kit, using a roughly 17-hour in vitro transcription at 37°C. mRNA for TCR sequencing was isolated with the Dynabeads mRNA DIRECT Purification Kit. Indexed Illumina adapters were added in a second Phusion PCR of roughly 23 cycles, and the PCR products were purified with AMPure XP beads. In the paper's pipeline: Custom Perl scripts pooled TCR sequences encoding the same protein, removed out-of-frame sequences and computed each clonotype's abundance. Any TCR sequence backed by just one read was left out of the analysis. Shannon entropy, Gini index, clonality, richness, and the frequency of TCRs shared between repertoires were included as repertoire metrics. TCRdb ran its own pipeline on the public reads, namely fastp trimming at Q25 and MiXCR clone calling, and kept in-frame beta chains. Merged by CDR3 protein, the rows form single entries marked with the most common genes and DNA. TCRdb's processing, not the study's, gives the V and J calls here. Across this sample there are just over 90,000 distinct CDR3 sequences, with under 25% seen only once. About 13% of the sample is held by the ten biggest clonotypes.

This chain joins TRBV12-3 or TRBV12-4 to TRBJ1-1, with an unclear D gene assignment. Sequencing used PBMCs, obtained after low-dose radiotherapy plus immunotherapy. The TCR comes from a female donor with ovarian cancer. The CDR3 region: CASSLWRIGTANTEAFF. The nucleotide sequence is TGTGCCAGCAGTTTATGGCGAATTGGCACCGCGAACACTGAAGCTTTCTTT.